The clone carrying this T cell receptor (beta chain) has just one count. Its target is not known. Libraries for TCRalpha and TCRbeta carried sample barcodes and unique molecular identifiers via 5'RACE. TCRdb itself ran the 5' RACE reads through MiXCR, one entry per CDR3 protein. Among hundreds of thousands of distinct CDR3 sequences listed, about 22% were seen once. These data belong to a study of T-cell memory formation after mild COVID-19. General study findings and limits: Some SARS-CoV-2-responding clones were already detected in memory before infection. CD4/CD8 balance held among clones contracting day 15 to 85, and later expanders leaned CD4+.

The CDR3 consists of 14 residues. Germline lookup yields CDR1 SGDLS and CDR2 YYNGEE. Trimming took off 0 bases at V and 6 bases at J, with 10 bases between the two ends. This TCR came from an adult woman who had mild COVID-19 (a few samples of this study predate the infection). Cell type and time point are not known. This rearrangement joins TRBV9 to TRBJ2-1, with D perhaps matching TRBD2 (5 bases). Specimen: PBMCs or a T cell subset sorted from them (not recorded which). The CDR3 here is CASSVASFGNEQFF. The CDR3, as DNA: TGTGCCAGCAGCGTAGCTAGCTTTGGCAATGAGCAGTTCTTC.